The present T cell receptor beta chain was sequenced within a study of shared clonotypes between healthy human individuals (TCRdb year 2020). Background on the whole study: Two women and a few men aged 18 to 49 years were included in the cohort. Per donor, three plates each were used for CD4 naive and CD4 memory, two for CD8 naive, and one for CD8 memory. Blood TCR repertoires of 5 or 6 healthy adults were deeply sequenced to estimate repertoire size and the extent of clonotype sharing between individuals. To increase sequencing depth and limit assay-specific biases, different laboratories used diverse techniques to prepare libraries and sequence TCR repertoires. Per donor, leukapheresis produced somewhere between about 0.9 and 10 billion PBMCs.

A note on this clone: The antigen it binds to is not known. Base quality data are lacking; no much larger clone is found one base away.

The paper's findings and limits, for the study overall: Pairwise subsampling indicated that sequencing depth was expected to affect the degree of clonotype sharing among donors. Compared with non-shared clonotypes, the clonotypes found in all four sorted-subset donors had higher generation probabilities. The genetic and exposure-history diversity represented was limited by the small number of donors. When several donors were compared, the shared fraction of clonotypes was about 5% for naive CD4, 3% to 4% for naive CD8, 2.3% for memory CD4, and about 0.36% for memory CD8. Incomplete sequencing was indicated by rarefaction of sorted-subset datasets, despite the large sequencing depth. Naive subsets generally had larger estimated clonotype richness than memory subsets. Sampling was restricted to blood, and TCR repertoires in tissues likely differ from the TCR repertoires found in blood.

Using the deep immunoSEQ assay, multiplex PCR amplified TCR CDR3 regions from genomic DNA. For each cell subset, the extracted genomic DNA was distributed evenly across all wells of several immunoSEQ 96-well plates, and each plate served as one replicate. For sorted subsets, 200 to 250 ng genomic DNA, equal to tens of thousands of T cell genomes, was loaded into each replicate PCR. The purified libraries were quantified using a Qubit 3.0 fluorometer, sized with a Bioanalyzer 2100, and then quantified again using the KAPA Library Quantification kit. Every immunoSEQ 96-well plate was sequenced on a separate single-read 150-cycle Illumina NextSeq 550 flow cell. The paper's data handling went like this. Because only junctional sequences without quality scores were contained in the immunoSEQ output, filtering matching that applied to full-length reads could not be performed. Sequences were annotated with PyIR, a Python wrapper for IgBLAST v1.9, and V/J genes and CDR3 were assigned using IMGT germline references. Reads were removed for weak V/J assignments (E-value above 1e-6), missing CDR3, stop codons, out-of-frame junctions, or ambiguous translated residues. V3J clonotypes were defined by identical inferred V gene, J gene, and CDR3 amino acid sequence. The percentage overlap between two repertoires was calculated by dividing the number of shared unique clonotypes by the size of the smaller repertoire. RTK rarefaction, the Chao1 estimator, and Recon v2.1 estimates of unobserved clonotypes were used to assess repertoire richness. For all TCRbeta clonotypes obtained by the gDNA method from a handful of donors, generation probabilities were computed with OLGA. TCRdb obtained this table from immuneACCESS and retained in-frame rearrangements with V and J assigned. These tables miss some clones; where compared with another copy, unresolved V genes account for less than half of the shortfall, and the remainder is unexplained. Clonal size and the V and J genes are those of that table, whereas D and trimming came from the DNA. The sample records 950,000 to 1,100,000 clones, around 74% of which are singletons. The ten largest clonotypes hold 1.2% to 1.5% of the sample.

Healthy HIV-negative adults with no recently reported acute infections or vaccinations were included as donors. All donors were Caucasian adults living in Nashville, Tennessee, USA. Magnetic negative selection was used to enrich CD4+ T cells, after which naive cells were positively selected on CD45RA and the negative fraction became the memory subset. After blood collection by leukapheresis, PBMCs were isolated using Ficoll-Histopaque density gradient centrifugation and then cryopreserved in the vapor phase of liquid nitrogen. Analytical flow cytometry was used to check the purity and quantity of every magnetically sorted T cell population. Each sorted fraction had its genomic DNA isolated and then quantified by UV absorbance on a Nanodrop 2000c. CDR1 and CDR2 are read off the germline V gene as MDHEN and SYDVKM. The CDR3 has 13 amino acids, counting the end cysteine and phenylalanine. Just CDR3 DNA is preserved here, 39 bases in frame from base 1. The trim is 5 bases for V and 3 bases for J, with a gap of 11 bases between the germline ends.

The sequence links TRBV28 to TRBJ2-7, with TRBD1 tentatively as D gene (5 bases match). The TCR was taken from a man younger than 30 in good health. The source material was memory CD4+ T cells sorted from blood. The cell subset or site label on this specimen signifies: CD45RA-negative fraction. The bases read TGTGCCAGCAGTCCCCACGACAGCTACGAGCAGTACTTC. Its translation is CASSPHDSYEQYF.